These 10 T cell receptor beta chains originate from one sample sequenced in a study of blood T cell repertoires in COVID-19. The method was immunoSEQ multiplex PCR; TCRdb's version includes in-frame clones alone and lacks a portion of them. Of a few hundred thousand clones in the sample, roughly 90% were seen once. The specimen was PBMCs or T cells enriched from blood (not recorded which). These receptors were taken from a man aged 18 to 29 with acute COVID-19.

The chain couples TRBV25-1 to TRBJ2-1, with 7 nucleotides matching TRBD1. V shed 9 bases, J shed 4 bases, and the junction held 6 bases outside the gene matches. CDR1 is MGHDK, CDR2 SYGVNS, per germline. This CDR3 is built from 13 residues. DNA of the CDR3: TGTGCCAGTACGACAGGGATATACAATGAGCAGTTCTTC. Protein: CASTTGIYNEQFF. The full variable domain, in which reference TRBV25-1 and TRBJ2-1 provide the parts outside the CDR3, is EADIYQTPRYLVIGTGKKITLECSQTMGHDKMYWYQQDPGMELHLIHYSYGVNSTEKGDLSSESTVSRIRTEHFPLTLESARPSHTSQYLCASTTGIYNEQFFGPGTRLTVL.

V is TRBV10-3 and J is TRBJ1-5; 7 bases align to TRBD1. The V segment lost 3 bases and the J segment 0 bases; nucleotides outside the gene matches: 17. Germline CDR1 ENHRY, CDR2 SYGVKD. The CDR3 runs 20 residues. This chain's CDR3 is CAISDSSGTAELHSNQPQHF. For the CDR3, the DNA is TGTGCCATCAGTGACTCTTCCGGGACAGCCGAGCTTCATAGCAATCAGCCCCAGCATTTT.

The rearrangement uses TRBV9 and TRBJ2-7; possibly TRBD2 for D (6 bases). V was clipped by 3 bases and J by 2 bases, with 9 bases between them. CDR1 SGDLS and CDR2 YYNGEE come from the germline V gene. The CDR3 runs to 13 residues. The CDR3 DNA sequence: TGTGCCAGCAGCGGCGGCGGGGCCTACGAGCAGTACTTC. Its protein is CASSGGGAYEQYF.

The chain recombines TRBV5-4 with TRBJ1-2; no firm D call. V was cut by 3 bases and J by 0 bases, with 9 bases left in between. There are 14 residues in the CDR3. Germline V gives CDR1 SGHNT, CDR2 YYREEE (reference sequence). The DNA of the CDR3 is TGTGCCAGCAGCTGGGCAAGAACTAACTATGGCTACACCTTC. This translates into CASSWARTNYGYTF.

This chain connects TRBV5-4 to TRBJ2-2; TRBD1 matches at 11 bases. CDR3 length: 16 residues. With V trimmed by 4 bases and J by 5 bases, 7 bases remained unmatched. Germline-derived CDR1 and CDR2 are SGHNT and YYREEE (reference sequence). CDR3 loop: CASSPGQGARTGELFF. The DNA of the CDR3 is TGTGCCAGCAGCCCCGGACAGGGGGCGCGAACCGGGGAGCTGTTTTTT.

The rearrangement uses TRBV24-1 and TRBJ2-3; 7 bases line up with TRBD2. The CDR3 is 15 residues long. Trimming at V came to 5 bases and at J to 0 bases, leaving 4 bases not matched to a gene. Per germline, CDR1 KGHDR and CDR2 SFDVKD. The chain's CDR3 is CATSVAGTSTDTQYF. CDR3 coding DNA: TGTGCCACCAGTGTAGCGGGCACTAGCACAGATACGCAGTATTTT.

The rearrangement links TRBV9 to TRBJ1-5, with unresolved D. Germline lookup yields CDR1 SGDLS and CDR2 YYNGEE. This CDR3 has 11 residues. Trimming stripped 8 bases from V and 9 bases from J, with 12 bases between. CDR3 DNA sequence: TGTGCCAGTGGGGAGGGTACGCCCCAGCATTTT. It yields the protein CASGEGTPQHF.

This clone was seen more than once but under ten times. This rearrangement joins TRBV6-6 to TRBJ2-7, with TRBD2 matching over 9 bases. Germline lookup yields CDR1 MNHNY and CDR2 SVGAGI (reference sequence). The V and J ends lost 2 bases and 0 bases, in that order; junction bases with no gene match: 5. CDR3 length: 16 amino acids. The chain's CDR3 is CASSYPRTSASYEQYF. The CDR3 region has the DNA TGTGCCAGCAGTTACCCCCGGACTAGCGCCTCCTACGAGCAGTACTTC.

The sample holds a few counts of this clone. The chain recombines TRBV5-6 with TRBJ2-3, with 7 bases that match TRBD2. Germline V gives CDR1 SGHDT, CDR2 YYEEEE. V was clipped by 1 base and J by 2 bases; unmatched bases: 1. The CDR3 has 14 amino acids. The CDR3 loop is CASSLLAATDTQYF. As DNA, the CDR3 is TGTGCCAGCAGCTTGCTAGCGGCCACAGATACGCAGTATTTT.

V and J are TRBV9 and TRBJ2-2, with 8 nucleotides matching TRBD1. V shed 2 bases, J shed 4 bases, and the junction held 4 bases outside the gene matches. The V gene's germline CDR1 is SGDLS and CDR2 YYNGEE. The CDR3 is 15 amino acids. Written as DNA, the CDR3 is TGTGCCAGCAGCGTTCGGACAGGGAGCACCGGGGAGCTGTTTTTT. Its translation: CASSVRTGSTGELFF.